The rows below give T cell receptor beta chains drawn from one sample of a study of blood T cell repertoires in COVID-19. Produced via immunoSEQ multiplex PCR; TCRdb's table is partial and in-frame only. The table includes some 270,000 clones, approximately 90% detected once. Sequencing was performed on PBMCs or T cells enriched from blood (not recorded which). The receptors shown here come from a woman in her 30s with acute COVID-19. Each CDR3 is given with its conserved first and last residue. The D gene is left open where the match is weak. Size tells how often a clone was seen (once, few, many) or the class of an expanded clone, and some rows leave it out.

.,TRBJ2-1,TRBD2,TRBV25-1,TGTGCCAGCGGCTTAGCGGGAGCCCCCAATGAGCAGTTCTTC,CASGLAGAPNEQFF
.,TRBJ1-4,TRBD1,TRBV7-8,TGTGCCAGCAGCCCGACAGGGAATGAAAAACTGTTTTTT,CASSPTGNEKLFF
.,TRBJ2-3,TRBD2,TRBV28,TGTGCCAGCAGTCCAGGGCTAGCGGGAGGGATTCATACGCAGTATTTT,CASSPGLAGGIHTQYF
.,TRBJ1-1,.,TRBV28,TGTGCCAGCAGTAGACCATCGGGACTTTTGAACACTGAAGCTTTCTTT,CASSRPSGLLNTEAFF
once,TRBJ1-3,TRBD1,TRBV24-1,TGTGCCACCAGTGGGCAGGGGGACACCATATATTTT,CATSGQGDTIYF
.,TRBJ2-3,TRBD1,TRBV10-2,TGCGCCAGCAAAGGGACAGGGCCCCCTACTAGCACAGATACGCAGTATTTT,CASKGTGPPTSTDTQYF
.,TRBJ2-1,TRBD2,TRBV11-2,TGTGCCAGCAGCCGATCCGGGACTAGCGACGGTGAGCAGTTCTTC,CASSRSGTSDGEQFF
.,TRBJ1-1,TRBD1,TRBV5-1,TGCGCCAGCAGCCCTAGGACAGGGGGTGGTACTGAAGCTTTCTTT,CASSPRTGGGTEAFF
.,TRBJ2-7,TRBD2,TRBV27,TGTGCCAGCAGTTTAAGAACTAGCGGTCCTCAGGACGAGCAGTACTTC,CASSLRTSGPQDEQYF
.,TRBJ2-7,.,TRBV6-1,TGTGCCAGCAGTGATATCGGGGGAGGCGAGCAGTACTTC,CASSDIGGGEQYF
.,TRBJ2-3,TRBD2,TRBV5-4,TGTGCCACCCAAACCGGGACTAGCGATAGCACAGATACGCAGTATTTT,CATQTGTSDSTDTQYF
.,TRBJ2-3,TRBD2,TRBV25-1,TGTGCCAGCAGTGATGGGCTAGCGGGAGGCACAGATACGCAGTATTTT,CASSDGLAGGTDTQYF
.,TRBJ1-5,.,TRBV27,TGTGCCAGCAGTTTCCCGCCTCAGGGATTGTTGAGGAGCAATCAGCCCCAGCATTTT,CASSFPPQGLLRSNQPQHF
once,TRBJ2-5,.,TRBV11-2,TGTGCCAGCAGCTTTGGGCCACAAGAGACCCAGTACTTC,CASSFGPQETQYF
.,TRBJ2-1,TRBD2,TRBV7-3,TGTGCCAGCAGCCCGGGACTAGCGGGAGGATCCTACAATGAGCAGTTCTTC,CASSPGLAGGSYNEQFF
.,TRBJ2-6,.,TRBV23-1,TGCGCCAGCATGGGTTGGACCGAGGGAGTCGGGGCCAACGTCCTGACTTTC,CASMGWTEGVGANVLTF
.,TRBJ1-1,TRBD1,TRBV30,TGTGCCTGGCACAGGGGAAGGACTGAAGCTTTCTTT,CAWHRGRTEAFF
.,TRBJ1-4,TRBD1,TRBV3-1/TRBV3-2,TGTGCCAGCAGCCATGGACAGGGGGGGGAAAAACTGTTTTTT,CASSHGQGGEKLFF
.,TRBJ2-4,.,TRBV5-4,TGTGCCAGCAGCTTACAGGGCCAGGCCAAAAACATTCAGTACTTC,CASSLQGQAKNIQYF
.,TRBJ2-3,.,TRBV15,TGTGCCACCAGGACAGGGAGCGGGAGCACAGATACGCAGTATTTT,CATRTGSGSTDTQYF
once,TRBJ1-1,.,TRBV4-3,TGCGCCAGCAGCCAAGAGGTATCGGGAAACACTGAAGCTTTCTTT,CASSQEVSGNTEAFF
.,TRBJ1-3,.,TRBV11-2,TGTGCCAGCAGCTTAGAAGGGACCGGCGCAGGAGGGACCATATATTTT,CASSLEGTGAGGTIYF
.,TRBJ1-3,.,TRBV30,TGTGCCTGGAGGATGAGGGGGACCACTGGAAACACCATATATTTT,CAWRMRGTTGNTIYF
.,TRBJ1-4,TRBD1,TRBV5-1,TGCGCCAGCAGCGTTCAGGGGGATAATGAAAAACTGTTTTTT,CASSVQGDNEKLFF
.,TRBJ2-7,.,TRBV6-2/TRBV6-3,TGTGCCAGCAGTTCTACAGGGAGCTACGAGCAGTACTTC,CASSSTGSYEQYF
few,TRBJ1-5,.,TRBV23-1,TGCGCCAGCAGTCAACCGATCGACAGGAATAATCAGCCCCAGCATTTT,CASSQPIDRNNQPQHF
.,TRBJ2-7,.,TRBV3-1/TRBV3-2,TGTGCCAGCAGCCAAGACGGAGGAACCGAGCAGTACTTC,CASSQDGGTEQYF
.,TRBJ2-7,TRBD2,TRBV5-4,TGTGCCAGCACCGTTTGGGCTAGCGGGAGCTACGAGCAGTACTTC,CASTVWASGSYEQYF
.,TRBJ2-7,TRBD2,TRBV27,TGTGCCAGCACCAAACTAGCGGGAGGGCCCCACGAGCAGTACTTC,CASTKLAGGPHEQYF
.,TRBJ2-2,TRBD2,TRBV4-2,TGTGCCAGCAGCCAAGATGCGGCTGCGGGCGGGAGAGGGGCCGGGGAGCTGTTTTTT,CASSQDAAAGGRGAGELFF
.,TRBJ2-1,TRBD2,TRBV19,TGTGCCAGTAGTGGCCCTTTACTAGCGGCCAACTGGAGCTCCTACAATGAGCAGTTCTTC,CASSGPLLAANWSSYNEQFF
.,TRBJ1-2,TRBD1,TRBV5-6,TGTGCCAGCAGCAGGATCGCCTCCGGGACAGTCAACTATGGCTACACCTTC,CASSRIASGTVNYGYTF
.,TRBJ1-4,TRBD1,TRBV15,TGTGCCACCAGCGCCGGGACAGGGGGAGAAAAACTGTTTTTT,CATSAGTGGEKLFF
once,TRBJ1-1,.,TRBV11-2,TGTGCCAGCAGCTGGGATACGGGGGTCGACACTGAAGCTTTCTTT,CASSWDTGVDTEAFF
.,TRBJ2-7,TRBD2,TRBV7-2,TGTGCCAGCAGTATAGGACTAGCCTCCTACGAGCAGTACTTC,CASSIGLASYEQYF
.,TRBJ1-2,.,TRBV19,TGTGCCAGTAGTTCCTCGACTATGGGCTATGGCTACACCTTC,CASSSSTMGYGYTF
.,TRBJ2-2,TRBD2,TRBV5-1,TGCGCCAGCAGCTTAATCCCCCAGACTAGCGCGAACACCGGGGAGCTGTTTTTT,CASSLIPQTSANTGELFF
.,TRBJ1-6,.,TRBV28,TGTGCCAGCGTCGGGGGAAATTCACCCCTCCACTTT,CASVGGNSPLHF
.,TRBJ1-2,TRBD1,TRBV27,TGTGCCAGCAGTCCGGGACAGGGGGCGTTCGGGAATGGCTACACCTTC,CASSPGQGAFGNGYTF
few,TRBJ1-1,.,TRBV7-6,TGTGCCAGCAGCTTAGGTTCGGGGTGGGTAGCTGAAGCTTTCTTT,CASSLGSGWVAEAFF
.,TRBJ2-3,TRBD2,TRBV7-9,TGTGCCAGCAGCTCCCCTGCGGGAGGGCTGGATACGCAGTATTTT,CASSSPAGGLDTQYF
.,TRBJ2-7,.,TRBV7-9,TGTGCCAGCAGCGCGCAGGGGTACGAGCAGTACTTC,CASSAQGYEQYF